This T cell receptor (beta chain) was sequenced in a study of cytomegalovirus exposure and HLA in healthy donors. Overall study results and limits: According to the study, roughly 180 TCR beta chains were cytomegalovirus-associated. An observed cluster of highly shared sequence variants was recorded as a likely sequencing artifact. Most TCR beta V segments were productive about 90% or about 30% of the time in an earlier analysis. Among donors in an Asian-associated ancestry cluster, a later analysis reportedly found fewer N-insertions than the roughly 610-donor mean.

The PCR contained 60 Vbeta and 13 Jbeta primers. Sequencing was performed with immunoSEQ multiplex PCR; in TCRdb, only in-frame clones are kept and a portion is missing. The table lists over 150,000 clones, around 72% of them singletons. On this clone itself: The antigen is undetermined. This specimen includes other DNA sequences encoding the same CDR3.

Germline loops: CDR1 MRHNA, CDR2 SNTAGT. With V trimmed by 6 bases and J by 3 bases, 2 bases remained unmatched. This CDR3 contains 15 residues. The specimen sequenced was PBMCs. The J gene is TRBJ2-3, the V gene TRBV6-4, with TRBD2 matching over 14 bases. This TCR derives from a man aged 45-65 years in good health and CMV-seronegative. The CDR3 here is CASSGTSGGTDTQYF. The CDR3 DNA sequence: TGTGCCAGCAGCGGGACTAGCGGGGGTACAGATACGCAGTATTTT.